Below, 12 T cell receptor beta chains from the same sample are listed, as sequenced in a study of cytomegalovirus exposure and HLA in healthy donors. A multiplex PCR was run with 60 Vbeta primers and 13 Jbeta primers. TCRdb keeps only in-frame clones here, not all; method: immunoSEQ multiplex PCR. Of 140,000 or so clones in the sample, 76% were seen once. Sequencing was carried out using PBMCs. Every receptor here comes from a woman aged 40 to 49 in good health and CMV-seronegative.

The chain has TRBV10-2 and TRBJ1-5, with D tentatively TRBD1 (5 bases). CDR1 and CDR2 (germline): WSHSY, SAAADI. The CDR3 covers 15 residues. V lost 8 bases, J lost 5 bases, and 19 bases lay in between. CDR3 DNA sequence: TGCGCCAGCGGGGGGTCAGGTAGGGGCCATCAGCCCCAGCATTTT. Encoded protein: CASGGSGRGHQPQHF.

DNA for the CDR3: TGTGCCTGGAGTGCCGACAGGGGGCGCAATCAGCCCCAGCATTTT. Translating it yields CAWSADRGRNQPQHF. This chain uses TRBV30 with TRBJ1-5; 10 nucleotides match TRBD1. Germline V gives CDR1 GTSNPN, CDR2 SVGIG (reference sequence). The CDR3 sequence is 15 residues long. The V and J ends lost 1 base and 2 bases, in that order; junction bases with no gene match: 2.

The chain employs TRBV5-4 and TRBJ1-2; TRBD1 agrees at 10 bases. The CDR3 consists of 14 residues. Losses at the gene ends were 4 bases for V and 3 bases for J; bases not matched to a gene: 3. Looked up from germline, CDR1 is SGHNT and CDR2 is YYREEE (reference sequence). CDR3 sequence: CASSRGQGDYGYTF. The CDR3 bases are TGTGCCAGCAGCAGAGGACAGGGGGACTATGGCTACACCTTC.

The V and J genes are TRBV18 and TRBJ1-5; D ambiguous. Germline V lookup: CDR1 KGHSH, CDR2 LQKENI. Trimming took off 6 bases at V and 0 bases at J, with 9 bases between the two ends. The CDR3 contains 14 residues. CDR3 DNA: TGTGCCAGCTCTACCGGGTATAGCAATCAGCCCCAGCATTTT. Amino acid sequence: CASSTGYSNQPQHF.

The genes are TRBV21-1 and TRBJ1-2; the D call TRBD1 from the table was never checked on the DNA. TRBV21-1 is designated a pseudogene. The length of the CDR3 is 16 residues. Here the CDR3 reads CASSIRTGGYLYGYTF. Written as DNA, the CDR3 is TGTGCCAGCAGCATTAGGACAGGGGGGTATCTATATGGCTACACCTTC.

The CDR3 protein is CASTNSGSYEQYF. The DNA for the CDR3 is TGTGCCAGCACCAACTCGGGTTCCTACGAGCAGTACTTC. The J gene is TRBJ2-7, the V gene TRBV6-5; D remains unclear. The CDR3 totals 13 residues. The germline CDR1 and CDR2 sequences are MNHEY and SVGAGI. V was clipped by 7 bases and J by 1 base, with 11 bases between them.

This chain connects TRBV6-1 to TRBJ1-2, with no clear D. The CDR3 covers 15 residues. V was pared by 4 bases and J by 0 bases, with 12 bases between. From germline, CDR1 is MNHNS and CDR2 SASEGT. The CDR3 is CASSVSGETNYGYTF. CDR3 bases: TGTGCCAGCAGTGTGAGCGGCGAGACTAACTATGGCTACACCTTC.

CDR3: CASSNTVTEAFF. In DNA form, the CDR3 reads TGCGCCAGCAGTAATACAGTCACTGAAGCTTTCTTT. The V and J genes are TRBV5-1 and TRBJ1-1; no clear D. V lost 5 bases to trimming and J lost 4 bases, with 9 bases between them. Germline V gives CDR1 SGHRS, CDR2 YFSETQ. The CDR3 is made up of 12 amino acids. The full variable domain, in which reference TRBV5-1 and TRBJ1-1 provide the parts outside the CDR3, is KAGVTQTPRYLIKTRGQQVTLSCSPISGHRSVSWYQQTPGQGLQFLFEYFSETQRNKGNFPGRFSGRQFSNSRSEMNVSTLELGDSALYLCASSNTVTEAFFGQGTRLTVV.

CDR3 nucleotide sequence: TGTGCCAGCAGCTCAGGGGGACAGCCCCAGCATTTT. Amino acids: CASSSGGQPQHF. V is TRBV5-6 and J is TRBJ1-5, with 7 positions matching TRBD1. J was trimmed by 7 bases and V by 3 bases; bases with no gene match: 1. CDR1 SGHDT and CDR2 YYEEEE come from the germline V gene. The CDR3 is 12 amino acids.

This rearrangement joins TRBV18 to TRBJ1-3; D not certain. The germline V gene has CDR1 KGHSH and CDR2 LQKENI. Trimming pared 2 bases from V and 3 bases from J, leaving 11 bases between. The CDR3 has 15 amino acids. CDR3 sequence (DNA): TGTGCCAGCTCACCAATGCTGGACTATGGAAACACCATATATTTT. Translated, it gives CASSPMLDYGNTIYF.

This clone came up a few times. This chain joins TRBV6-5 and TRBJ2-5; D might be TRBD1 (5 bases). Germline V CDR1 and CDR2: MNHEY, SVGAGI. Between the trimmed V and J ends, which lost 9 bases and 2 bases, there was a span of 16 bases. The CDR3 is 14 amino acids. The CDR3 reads CASSTGDPQETQYF. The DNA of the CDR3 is TGTGCCAGTAGTACAGGAGATCCTCAAGAGACCCAGTACTTC.

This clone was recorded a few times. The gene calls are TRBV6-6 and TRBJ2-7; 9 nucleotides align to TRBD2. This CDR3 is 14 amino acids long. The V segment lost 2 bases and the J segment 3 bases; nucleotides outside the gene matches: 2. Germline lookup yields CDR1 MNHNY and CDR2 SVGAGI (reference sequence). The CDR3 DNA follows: TGTGCCAGCAGTTACCCAGCGGGAGGCTACGAGCAGTACTTC. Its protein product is CASSYPAGGYEQYF.